The 16 T cell receptor beta chains below come from one sample, sequenced in a study of cytotoxic CD8 clonotypes in ibrutinib-treated CLL (dated by TCRdb to 2020 to 2022). The library was prepared using the immunoSEQ multiplex PCR assay. The immuneACCESS repertoire file appears here via TCRdb, limited to in-frame rearrangements. These files lack a portion of the clones; in checked studies, under half of the deficit traces to unresolved V genes, and the cause of the others is not known. This sample is represented by approximately 45,000 clones; more than 60% of them were singletons. The ten largest clonotypes hold approximately 15% of the sample. The time point label, as the study defines it: approximately twelve months on ibrutinib. The sample in question was PBMCs, obtained after 12 months of ibrutinib treatment. All receptors come from a human donor with chronic lymphocytic leukemia.

The V call is TRBV5-6, the J call TRBJ2-7; either TRBD1 or TRBD2 may fit D (6 bases each). V lost 0 bases, J lost 3 bases, and 13 bases lay in between. The CDR3 is 15 amino acids. Germline CDR1 SGHDT, CDR2 YYEEEE. CDR3 DNA sequence: TGTGCCAGCAGCTTGGGCGGGACAAACATCTACGAGCAGTACTTC. This encodes CASSLGGTNIYEQYF.

Only a few counts were recorded for this clone. The chain carries TRBV7-2 and TRBJ1-5; no definite D call. Germline CDR1 and CDR2: SGHTA and FQGNSA. V lost 1 base and J lost 4, with 5 bases in between. There are 13 residues in the CDR3. This CDR3 is CASSLVTNQPQHF. The CDR3, as DNA: TGTGCCAGCAGCTTAGTGACGAATCAGCCCCAGCATTTT.

The chain couples TRBV18 to TRBJ2-5, with 9 bases identical to TRBD2. This CDR3 is 15 amino acids long. V was clipped by 5 bases and J by 4 bases; unmatched bases: 8. Germline V CDR1 and CDR2: KGHSH, LQKENI. The CDR3 sequence: CASSGTSRDRETQYF. CDR3 DNA sequence: TGTGCCAGCTCAGGGACTAGCAGGGACCGAGAGACCCAGTACTTC.

J is TRBJ2-2 and V is TRBV10-1, with 7 nucleotides matching TRBD2. This CDR3 region has 18 residues. CDR1 is WNHNN, CDR2 SYGVQD, per germline (reference sequence). Losses at the gene ends were 3 bases for V and 1 base for J; bases not matched to a gene: 11. CDR3 in DNA: TGCGCCAGCAGTGAATCCCCCTTCCTAGCGGAGAACACCGGGGAGCTGTTTTTT. Translation gives CASSESPFLAENTGELFF.

J is TRBJ2-5 and V is TRBV5-8; unclear D gene. V lost 4 bases and J 2 bases, leaving 9 bases between the germline ends. Germline V gene sequence: CDR1 SGHTS, CDR2 YDEGEE. This CDR3 is 13 amino acids long. The CDR3 reads CASSPRLQETQYF. The CDR3 DNA reads as TGTGCCAGCAGCCCCCGACTGCAAGAGACCCAGTACTTC.

The chain is built from TRBV7-9 and TRBJ1-4, with TRBD1 matching 7 bases. Germline V gives CDR1 SEHNR, CDR2 FQNEAQ (reference sequence). CDR3 length equals 17 residues. The trim removed 5 bases at V and 7 bases at J, leaving 16 bases unmatched. The chain's CDR3 is CASSRRSLQGIREKLFF. Here the CDR3 DNA reads TGTGCCAGCAGCAGAAGGTCTCTACAGGGGATCCGTGAAAAACTGTTTTTT.

The rearrangement uses TRBV2 and TRBJ2-7; 9 bases are a match to TRBD2. The CDR3 has 15 residues. Germline CDR1 reads SNHLY; CDR2 reads FYNNEI. The J segment lost 0 bases and the V segment lost 7 bases, leaving 7 bases of the junction unmatched. Here the CDR3 reads CASIRNSGSSYEQYF. CDR3 DNA: TGTGCCAGCATCCGGAATAGCGGGAGCTCCTACGAGCAGTACTTC.

The chain has TRBV4-3 and TRBJ1-2, with D maybe TRBD1 (5 bases). Between the trimmed V and J ends, which lost 0 bases and 4 bases, there was a span of 15 bases. The CDR3 runs to 16 residues. Germline values: CDR1 LGHNA, CDR2 YSLEER. CDR3 DNA sequence: TGCGCCAGCAGCCAAGATGGGTCAGGGTCCCGCTATGGCTACACCTTC. It is translated as CASSQDGSGSRYGYTF.

This chain connects TRBV7-3 to TRBJ2-1; D possibly corresponds to TRBD1 (5 bases). This CDR3 spans 12 amino acids. From germline, CDR1 is SGHTA and CDR2 FQGTGA. V was cut by 6 bases and J by 6 bases, with 9 bases left in between. CDR3 bases: TGTGCCAGCAGTTCAGGGTTCAATGAGCAGTTCTTC. It codes for CASSSGFNEQFF.

J is TRBJ1-2 and V is TRBV30, with TRBD1 as a possible D gene (6 bases). V lost 2 bases and J 4 bases, leaving 11 bases between the germline ends. Germline assignment: CDR1 GTSNPN and CDR2 SVGIG (reference sequence). This CDR3 spans 13 amino acids. For the CDR3, the DNA is TGTGCCTGGAGTACCAGGGGTGGCTATGGCTACACCTTC. As protein: CAWSTRGGYGYTF.

The CDR3 loop reads CASSGMGETQYF. CDR3 DNA sequence: TGTGCCAGCAGCGGGATGGGGGAGACCCAGTACTTC. This chain uses TRBV9 with TRBJ2-5; D is unclear. The germline V gene encodes CDR1 SGDLS and CDR2 YYNGEE. This CDR3 is built from 12 residues. V lost 3 bases and J 5 bases, leaving 8 bases between the germline ends.

J is TRBJ1-4 and V is TRBV5-1; TRBD1 agrees at 8 bases. The trim removed 4 bases at V and 7 bases at J, leaving 9 bases unmatched. Germline V gene lookup returns CDR1 SGHRS and CDR2 YFSETQ. The CDR3 sequence is 15 residues long. Here the CDR3 DNA reads TGCGCCAGCAGCCTCAGGACAGGGACAGGTGAAAAACTGTTTTTT. Translation: CASSLRTGTGEKLFF.

The chain combines TRBV5-4 with TRBJ2-7; TRBD2 aligns across 9 bases. CDR1 is SGHNT, CDR2 YYREEE, per germline (reference sequence). V shed 2 bases and J 6 bases; nucleotides not matched to a gene: 9. The CDR3 runs to 15 residues. This CDR3 reads CASSFRAGGFVEQYF. CDR3 nucleotide sequence: TGTGCCAGCAGCTTTCGGGCGGGAGGGTTTGTCGAGCAGTACTTC.

J is TRBJ2-1 and V is TRBV10-3; 11 nucleotides match TRBD2. The junction had 2 bases not matched to a gene; V was cut back by 5 bases and J by 5 bases. Per the germline V gene, CDR1 is ENHRY and CDR2 is SYGVKD. There are 14 residues in the CDR3. The chain's CDR3 is CAISTTSGDNEQFF. The CDR3 region has the DNA TGTGCCATCAGTACGACTAGCGGGGACAATGAGCAGTTCTTC.

This chain connects TRBV5-4 to TRBJ2-1; TRBD2 matches 14 bases. Germline CDR1 SGHNT, CDR2 YYREEE (reference sequence). The CDR3 is 16 residues long. The junction had 6 bases not matched to a gene; V was cut back by 0 bases and J by 10 bases. The CDR3 sequence: CASSLGLAGGPFEQFF. CDR3 DNA: TGTGCCAGCAGCTTGGGACTAGCGGGAGGGCCATTCGAGCAGTTCTTC.

Only a few counts were recorded for this clone. The chain carries TRBV10-2 and TRBJ2-7; TRBD2 aligns across 7 bases. This CDR3 is built from 13 residues. From germline, CDR1 is WSHSY and CDR2 SAAADI. The V and J ends lost 6 bases and 5 bases, in that order; junction bases with no gene match: 7. The CDR3: CASSILALDEQYF. Here the CDR3 DNA reads TGCGCCAGCAGCATACTAGCGCTGGACGAGCAGTACTTC.